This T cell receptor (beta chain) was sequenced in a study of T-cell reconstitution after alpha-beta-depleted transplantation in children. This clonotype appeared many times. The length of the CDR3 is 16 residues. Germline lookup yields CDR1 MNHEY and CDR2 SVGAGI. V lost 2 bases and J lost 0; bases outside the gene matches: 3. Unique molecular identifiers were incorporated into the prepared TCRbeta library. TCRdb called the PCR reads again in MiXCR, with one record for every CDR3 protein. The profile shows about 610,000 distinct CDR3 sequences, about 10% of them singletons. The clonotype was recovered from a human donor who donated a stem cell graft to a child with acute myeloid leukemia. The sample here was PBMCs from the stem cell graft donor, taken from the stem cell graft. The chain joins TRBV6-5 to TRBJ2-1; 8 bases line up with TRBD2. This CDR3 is CASSYRTSGSYNEQFF. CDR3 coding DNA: TGTGCCAGCAGTTACCGCACTAGCGGCTCCTACAATGAGCAGTTCTTC.